This entry lists 29 T cell receptor beta chains sequenced from one sample in a study of human T cells and chemical hapten exposure. In TCRdb, the RACE reads were re-called with MiXCR into one record per CDR3 protein. The table shows roughly 180,000 distinct CDR3 sequences, with 20% to 25% occurring only once. The time point is: patch test 1, 2 weeks after DPC sensitization. Described treatment: therapeutic diphenylcyclopropenone sensitization with weekly scalp DPC. The source was whole blood, collected in connection with sensitization to the hapten diphenylcyclopropenone (DPC). The receptors derive from a woman between 45 and 65 years old with alopecia areata. Some clones in this sample may be carry-over from other donors' samples.

This clonotype was observed a few times. The rearrangement uses TRBV7-8 and TRBJ2-5; TRBD1 might be the D (6 bases). Germline loops: CDR1 SGHVS, CDR2 FQNEAQ. Trimming removed 5 bases from V and 1 base from J, with 14 bases in between. CDR3 length equals 15 residues. The CDR3 DNA is TGTGCCAGCAGCCTGGGGGCAGATACCCAAGAGACCCAGTACTTC. This codes for CASSLGADTQETQYF. The full variable domain, in which reference TRBV7-8 and TRBJ2-5 provide the parts outside the CDR3, is GAGVSQSPRYKVAKRGQDVALRCDPISGHVSLFWYQQALGQGPEFLTYFQNEAQLDKSGLPSDRFFAERPEGSVSTLKIQRTQQEDSAVYLCASSLGADTQETQYFGPGTRLLVL.

The V gene is TRBV27, the J gene TRBJ1-1; TRBD1 aligns across 7 bases. With V trimmed by 3 bases and J by 6 bases, 7 bases remained unmatched. The CDR3 loop spans 14 amino acids. Germline-derived CDR1 and CDR2 are MNHEY and SMNVEV (reference sequence). The CDR3 loop is CASSLTTGRAEAFF. The DNA of the CDR3 is TGTGCCAGCAGTTTGACGACAGGGCGCGCTGAAGCTTTCTTT.

About this clonotype itself: Sequence at one end of the junction differs from germline and may be a read error. V is TRBV24-1 and J is TRBJ1-5; the D is unclear. Per germline, CDR1 KGHDR and CDR2 SFDVKD. This CDR3 has 14 residues. CDR3 DNA: TGTGTCACCAGTGATTTTGGCAGTTCAAAGCCCCAGCATTTT. This gives the protein CVTSDFGSSKPQHF.

This clonotype was recorded at least ten times. The V gene is TRBV29-1, the J gene TRBJ1-1; D not resolved. Trimming left V 6 bases short and J 0 bases short, with 11 bases between. The V gene's germline CDR1 is SQVTM and CDR2 ANQGSEA. This CDR3 comprises 13 residues. The CDR3 DNA reads as TGCAGCGTCGTGATTAATTTGAACACTGAAGCTTTCTTT. Its translation: CSVVINLNTEAFF.

This clonotype was counted once. The chain combines TRBV29-1 with TRBJ1-2; 9 bases agree with TRBD1. The V segment lost 6 bases and the J segment 3 bases; nucleotides outside the gene matches: 8. Per germline, CDR1 SQVTM and CDR2 ANQGSEA. This CDR3 region has 14 residues. The CDR3 DNA reads as TGCAGCGTCCTAAGGAGGACAGGGGACTATGGCTACACCTTC. Translation: CSVLRRTGDYGYTF.

This clonotype has only a few counts. This chain links TRBV20-1 with TRBJ1-2; D call uncertain. Trimming pared 1 base from V and 6 bases from J, leaving 6 bases between. Germline loops: CDR1 DFQATT, CDR2 SNEGSKA (reference sequence). The CDR3 sequence is 11 residues long. The CDR3 DNA reads TGCAGTGCTAGAGTCGACAATGGCTACACCTTC. Translating it yields CSARVDNGYTF.

This chain joins TRBV20-1 and TRBJ2-3, with TRBD2 matching 10 bases. The CDR3 loop spans 14 amino acids. Per the germline V gene, CDR1 is DFQATT and CDR2 is SNEGSKA (reference sequence). The V gene end was trimmed by 6 bases and the J gene end by 2 bases; junction bases not matched to a gene: 5. As DNA, the CDR3 is TGCAGTGCCACGAGCGGGAGGGCCACAGATACGCAGTATTTT. Its translation is CSATSGRATDTQYF.

The chain joins TRBV2 to TRBJ2-2; 7 nucleotides line up with TRBD1. This CDR3 has 14 residues. Germline V gene data show CDR1 as SNHLY and CDR2 as FYNNEI. With V trimmed by 6 bases and J by 7 bases, 8 bases remained unmatched. The chain's CDR3 is CASRDRSLGGELFF. The CDR3 bases are TGTGCCAGCAGGGACAGGAGCTTAGGCGGGGAGCTGTTTTTT.

This clonotype was found a few times. This chain links TRBV5-1 with TRBJ2-5; TRBD1 agrees at 11 bases. Germline V lookup: CDR1 SGHRS, CDR2 YFSETQ. V was clipped by 4 bases and J by 5 bases; unmatched bases: 7. The CDR3 loop spans 15 amino acids. CDR3 sequence (DNA): TGCGCCAGCAGCCGGGGACAGGGGGGGAGTGAGACCCAGTACTTC. This encodes CASSRGQGGSETQYF. The variable domain in full, completed from reference TRBV5-1 and TRBJ2-5, reads KAGVTQTPRYLIKTRGQQVTLSCSPISGHRSVSWYQQTPGQGLQFLFEYFSETQRNKGNFPGRFSGRQFSNSRSEMNVSTLELGDSALYLCASSRGQGGSETQYFGPGTRLLVL.

V is TRBV20-1 and J is TRBJ2-2; no clear D gene. Trimming took off 6 bases at V and 7 bases at J, with 12 bases between the two ends. This CDR3 region has 12 residues. CDR1 and CDR2 from the germline V gene are DFQATT and SNEGSKA (reference sequence). The CDR3 DNA follows: TGCAGTGCCCCCGGCCCGAGCGGGGAGCTGTTTTTT. Its protein is CSAPGPSGELFF.

V is TRBV7-8 and J is TRBJ2-1, with a weak D call TRBD2 (6 bases). The V and J ends lost 3 bases and 7 bases respectively, with 19 bases between them. Germline assignment: CDR1 SGHVS and CDR2 FQNEAQ. The CDR3 is 16 residues long. The CDR3 nucleotides read TGTGCCAGCAGCTTCACGACGGGAGTAGGGCGAAATGAGCAGTTCTTC. Translating gives CASSFTTGVGRNEQFF.

This clonotype has only a few counts. The chain carries TRBV20-1 and TRBJ2-1; 7 positions agree with TRBD2. Germline lookup yields CDR1 DFQATT and CDR2 SNEGSKA (reference sequence). The CDR3 is 15 residues long. Germline trimming cut 4 bases from V and 5 bases from J; bases unmatched to any gene: 11. CDR3 region: CSAKSGTIAHNEQFF. The CDR3 DNA reads TGCAGTGCTAAATCCGGGACTATCGCCCACAATGAGCAGTTCTTC.

This clonotype has only a few counts. The chain is built from TRBV10-3 and TRBJ2-7; TRBD1 matches 8 bases. Germline values: CDR1 ENHRY, CDR2 SYGVKD. V gave up 4 bases and J gave up 1 base; unmatched junction bases: 3. The CDR3 length is 14 residues. The chain's CDR3 is CAISGTGFSYEQYF. The CDR3 DNA reads as TGTGCCATCAGTGGGACAGGGTTTTCCTACGAGCAGTACTTC.

The rearrangement uses TRBV12-3 or TRBV12-4 and TRBJ1-1; D gene unclear. Trimming cost V 6 bases and J 2 bases, with 16 bases left between them. This CDR3 comprises 15 residues. CDR3 DNA: TGTGCCAGCAGGCGAAATGTTATCAGCAACACTGAAGCTTTCTTT. It codes for CASRRNVISNTEAFF.

The rearrangement links TRBV29-1 to TRBJ2-7; 7 bases align to TRBD1. CDR3 length equals 14 residues. The V and J ends lost 3 bases and 2 bases, in that order; junction bases with no gene match: 7. CDR1 is SQVTM and CDR2 is ANQGSEA in the germline V gene. For the CDR3, the DNA is TGCAGCGTTGAGTTTGGGGACAGACCCTACGAGCAGTACTTC. It translates to CSVEFGDRPYEQYF.

V usage is TRBV29-1 and J usage is TRBJ2-7, with TRBD1 as a possible D gene (6 bases). The CDR3 length is 12 residues. CDR1 is SQVTM, CDR2 ANQGSEA, per germline. Between the trimmed V and J ends, which lost 6 bases and 3 bases, there was a span of 12 bases. CDR3 sequence reads: CSVPGTSYEQYF. The CDR3 DNA reads TGCAGCGTGCCCGGGACAAGCTACGAGCAGTACTTC.

This chain links TRBV11-2 with TRBJ2-1; 8 positions match TRBD2. The germline gives CDR1 SGHAT, CDR2 FQNNGV. V dropped 5 bases and J dropped 6; count of bases not matched to a gene: 6. The CDR3 contains 14 residues. In nucleotides, the CDR3 is TGTGCCAGCAGCCGTAGCGGGGTAGTCAATGAGCAGTTCTTC. This translates into CASSRSGVVNEQFF.

This clonotype was seen a handful of times. The V and J genes are TRBV20-1 and TRBJ1-5; perhaps TRBD1 as D (5 bases). From germline, CDR1 is DFQATT and CDR2 SNEGSKA (reference sequence). The CDR3 is 13 residues long. Trimming pared 0 bases from V and 7 bases from J, leaving 10 bases between. The CDR3 sequence is CSAREGGGQPQHF. In DNA form, the CDR3 reads TGCAGTGCTAGAGAGGGTGGGGGACAGCCCCAGCATTTT.

This clonotype appeared a few times. CDR3: CASRSQGYEAFF. As DNA, the CDR3 is TGTGCCAGCAGATCACAGGGCTATGAAGCTTTCTTT. V gene TRBV27 combines with J gene TRBJ1-1, with a possible D match to TRBD1 (6 bases). The CDR3 contains 12 residues. Trimming removed 6 bases from V and 7 bases from J, with 12 bases in between. Germline lookup yields CDR1 MNHEY and CDR2 SMNVEV (reference sequence).

V usage is TRBV29-1 and J usage is TRBJ2-5; no clear D. This CDR3 is 11 amino acids long. Trimming pared 2 bases from V and 4 bases from J, leaving 5 bases between. Germline assignment: CDR1 SQVTM and CDR2 ANQGSEA. Here the CDR3 DNA reads TGCAGCGTTGAAAACGGAGAGACCCAGTACTTC. This encodes CSVENGETQYF.

V usage is TRBV18 and J usage is TRBJ1-5; D perhaps matches TRBD1 (6 bases). V was trimmed by 3 bases and J by 3 bases, leaving 9 bases between them. The CDR3 sequence is 14 residues long. In germline, CDR1 is KGHSH, CDR2 LQKENI. The CDR3 nucleotides are TGTGCCAGCTCACCGGACAGATACAATCAGCCCCAGCATTTT. It translates to CASSPDRYNQPQHF.

This clonotype was observed at least ten times. The V call is TRBV10-3, the J call TRBJ1-5; D perhaps matches TRBD1 (5 bases). There are 15 residues in the CDR3. V was cut by 2 bases and J by 5 bases, with 13 bases left in between. Per germline, CDR1 ENHRY and CDR2 SYGVKD. CDR3 sequence (DNA): TGTGCCATCAGTGAGCTCGAGGGGACGCATCAGCCCCAGCATTTT. It encodes CAISELEGTHQPQHF.

This sequence joins TRBV7-2 and TRBJ2-3; TRBD2 agrees at 8 bases. The J segment lost 3 bases and the V segment lost 1 base, leaving 3 bases of the junction unmatched. CDR3 size: 15 residues. Germline CDR1 SGHTA, CDR2 FQGNSA. The CDR3 DNA reads TGTGCCAGCAGCTTAGAAAGCGGGAGAACAGATACGCAGTATTTT. It is translated as CASSLESGRTDTQYF.

The genes are TRBV7-2 and TRBJ2-5, with D unclear. The germline V gene encodes CDR1 SGHTA and CDR2 FQGNSA. Trimming left V 1 base short and J 0 bases short, with 6 bases between. CDR3 length equals 14 residues. DNA for the CDR3: TGTGCCAGCAGCTTAGTGGAGTACCAAGAGACCCAGTACTTC. This gives the protein CASSLVEYQETQYF.

This chain links TRBV6-5 with TRBJ1-2, with TRBD1 identical over 9 bases. The CDR3 sequence is 14 residues long. The V and J ends lost 6 bases and 7 bases, in that order; junction bases with no gene match: 9. In germline, CDR1 is MNHEY, CDR2 SVGAGI. CDR3 sequence: CASRSGTGFSGYTF. The CDR3 nucleotides are TGTGCCAGCAGATCCGGGACAGGGTTTTCTGGCTACACCTTC.

This clonotype was recorded a few times. The chain combines TRBV5-6 with TRBJ2-1; the match to TRBD2 covers 9 bases. The CDR3 runs 15 residues. J lost 7 bases, V lost 0 bases, and 5 bases had no gene match. Germline V gene data show CDR1 as SGHDT and CDR2 as YYEEEE. In DNA, the CDR3 is TGTGCCAGCAGCTTGGTAGCGGGAGTTCGGAATGAGCAGTTCTTC. Protein product: CASSLVAGVRNEQFF.

The sample holds a few counts of this clonotype. This chain uses TRBV24-1 with TRBJ2-5; D possibly uses TRBD1 or TRBD2 (5 bases each). Germline V CDR1 and CDR2: KGHDR, SFDVKD. CDR3 length equals 16 residues. The V and J ends lost 3 bases and 0 bases respectively, with 13 bases between them. The CDR3 protein is CATSDGQGRNQETQYF. The CDR3 DNA reads as TGTGCCACCAGTGATGGCCAGGGACGGAACCAAGAGACCCAGTACTTC.

This clonotype has only a few counts. The chain links TRBV29-1 to TRBJ2-4; 8 nucleotides agree with TRBD2. CDR1 and CDR2 (germline): SQVTM, ANQGSEA. The CDR3 contains 16 residues. The V gene end was trimmed by 4 bases and the J gene end by 4 bases; junction bases not matched to a gene: 12. The DNA for the CDR3 is TGCAGCGTTGGGTCCCTGGGACTAGAAAAGAAAAACATTCAGTACTTC. Amino acid sequence: CSVGSLGLEKKNIQYF.

This clonotype showed up just a few times. The chain combines TRBV29-1 with TRBJ1-3; no firm D call. Between the trimmed V and J ends, which lost 0 bases and 8 bases, there was a span of 5 bases. CDR3 length: 11 residues. Germline loops: CDR1 SQVTM, CDR2 ANQGSEA. CDR3 sequence: CSVEDKHTIYF. CDR3 in DNA: TGCAGCGTTGAAGATAAACACACCATATATTTT.